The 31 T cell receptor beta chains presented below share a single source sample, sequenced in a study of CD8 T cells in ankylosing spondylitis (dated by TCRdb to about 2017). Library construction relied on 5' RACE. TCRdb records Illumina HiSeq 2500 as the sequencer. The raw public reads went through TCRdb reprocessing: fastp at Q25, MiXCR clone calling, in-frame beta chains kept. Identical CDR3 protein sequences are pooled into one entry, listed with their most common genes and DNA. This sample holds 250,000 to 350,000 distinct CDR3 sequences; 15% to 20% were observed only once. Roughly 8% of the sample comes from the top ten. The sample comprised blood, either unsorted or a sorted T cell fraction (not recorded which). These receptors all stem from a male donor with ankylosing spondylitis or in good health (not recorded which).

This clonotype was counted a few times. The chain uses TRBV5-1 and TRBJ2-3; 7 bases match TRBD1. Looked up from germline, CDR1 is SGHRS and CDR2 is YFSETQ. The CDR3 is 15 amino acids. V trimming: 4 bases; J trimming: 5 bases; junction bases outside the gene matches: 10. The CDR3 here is CASSIADYRGDTQYF. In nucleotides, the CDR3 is TGCGCCAGCAGCATCGCCGACTACAGGGGAGATACGCAGTATTTT.

The CDR3 sequence is CSVEGLAEDETQYF. The DNA for the CDR3 is TGCAGCGTTGAAGGTCTAGCGGAGGACGAGACCCAGTACTTC. The chain carries TRBV29-1 and TRBJ2-5; the match to TRBD2 covers 7 bases. Trimming removed 1 base from V and 5 bases from J; junction bases left unmatched: 7. CDR3 length equals 14 residues. Germline CDR1 reads SQVTM; CDR2 reads ANQGSEA.

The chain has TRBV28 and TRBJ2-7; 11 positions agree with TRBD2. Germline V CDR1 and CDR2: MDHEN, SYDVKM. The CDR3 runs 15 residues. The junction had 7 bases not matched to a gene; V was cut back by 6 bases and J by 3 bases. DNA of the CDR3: TGTGCCAGCAGACCCTCCGGGACTAGCGGCTACGAGCAGTACGTC. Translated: CASRPSGTSGYEQYV.

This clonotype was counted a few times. CDR3 loop: CASSPGLAGVWTGELFF. The CDR3 DNA follows: TGTGCCAGCAGTCCGGGCCTAGCGGGAGTTTGGACCGGGGAGCTGTTTTTT. The chain carries TRBV12-3 or TRBV12-4 and TRBJ2-2; TRBD2 agrees at 10 bases. This CDR3 contains 17 residues. V lost 5 bases and J lost 5; bases outside the gene matches: 11.

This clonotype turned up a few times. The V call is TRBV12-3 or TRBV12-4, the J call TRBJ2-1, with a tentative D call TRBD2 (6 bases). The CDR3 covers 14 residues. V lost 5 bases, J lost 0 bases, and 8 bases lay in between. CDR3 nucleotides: TGTGCCAGCAGTGGGGGGAGCTCCTACAATGAGCAGTTCTTC. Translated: CASSGGSSYNEQFF.

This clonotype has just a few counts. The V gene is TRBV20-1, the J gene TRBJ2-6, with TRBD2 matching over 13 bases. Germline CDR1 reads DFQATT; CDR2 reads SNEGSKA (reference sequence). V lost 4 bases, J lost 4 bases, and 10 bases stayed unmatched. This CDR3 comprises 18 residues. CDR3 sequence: CSAKFRTSGSYGANVLTF. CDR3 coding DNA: TGCAGTGCTAAATTTAGGACTAGCGGGAGCTACGGGGCCAACGTCCTGACTTTC.

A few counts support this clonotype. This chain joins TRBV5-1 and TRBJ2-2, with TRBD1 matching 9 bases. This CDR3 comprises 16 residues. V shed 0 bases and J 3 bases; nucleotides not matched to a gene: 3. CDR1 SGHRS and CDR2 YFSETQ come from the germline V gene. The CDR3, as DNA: TGCGCCAGCAGCTTGGCGGGGACAGGGTACACCGGGGAGCTGTTTTTT. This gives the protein CASSLAGTGYTGELFF.

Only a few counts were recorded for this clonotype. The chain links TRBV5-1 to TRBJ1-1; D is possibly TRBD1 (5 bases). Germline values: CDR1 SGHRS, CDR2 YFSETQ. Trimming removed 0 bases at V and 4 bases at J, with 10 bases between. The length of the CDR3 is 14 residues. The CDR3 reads CASSLAGVGTEAFF. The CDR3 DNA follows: TGCGCCAGCAGCTTGGCGGGGGTTGGCACTGAAGCTTTCTTT.

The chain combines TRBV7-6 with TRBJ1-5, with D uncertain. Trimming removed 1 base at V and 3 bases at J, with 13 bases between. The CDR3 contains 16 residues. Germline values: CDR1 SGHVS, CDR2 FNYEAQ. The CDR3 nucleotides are TGTGCCAGCAGCTTAGGGCCATTTGTTTCCAATCAGCCCCAGCATTTT. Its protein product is CASSLGPFVSNQPQHF.

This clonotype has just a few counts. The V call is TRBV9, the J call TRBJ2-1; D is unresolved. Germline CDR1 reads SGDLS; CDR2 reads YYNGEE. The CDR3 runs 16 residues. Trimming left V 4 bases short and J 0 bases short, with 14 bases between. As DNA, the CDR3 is TGTGCCAGCAGCCCTACCGTCCCTGGCTCCTACAATGAGCAGTTCTTC. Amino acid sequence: CASSPTVPGSYNEQFF. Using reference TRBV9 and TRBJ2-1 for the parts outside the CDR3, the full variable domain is DSGVTQTPKHLITATGQRVTLRCSPRSGDLSVYWYQQSLDQGLQFLIQYYNGEERAKGNILERFSAQQFPDLHSELNLSSLELGDSALYFCASSPTVPGSYNEQFFGPGTRLTVL.

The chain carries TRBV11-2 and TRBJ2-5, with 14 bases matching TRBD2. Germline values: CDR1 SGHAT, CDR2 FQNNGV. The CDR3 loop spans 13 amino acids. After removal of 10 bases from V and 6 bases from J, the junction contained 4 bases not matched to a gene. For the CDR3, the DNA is TGTGCCACCGGACTAGCGGGAGGCAAGACCCAGTACTTC. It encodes CATGLAGGKTQYF.

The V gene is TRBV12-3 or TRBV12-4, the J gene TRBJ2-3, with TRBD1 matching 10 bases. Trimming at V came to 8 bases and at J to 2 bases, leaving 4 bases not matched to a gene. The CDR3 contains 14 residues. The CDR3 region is CASRQGAPTDTQYF. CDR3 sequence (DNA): TGTGCCAGCCGACAGGGGGCCCCCACAGATACGCAGTATTTT.

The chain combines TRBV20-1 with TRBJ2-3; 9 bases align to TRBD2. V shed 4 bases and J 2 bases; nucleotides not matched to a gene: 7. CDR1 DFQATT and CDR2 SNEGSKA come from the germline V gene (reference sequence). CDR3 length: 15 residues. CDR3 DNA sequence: TGCAGTGCTACAACGACTAGCGGACACACAGATACGCAGTATTTT. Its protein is CSATTTSGHTDTQYF.

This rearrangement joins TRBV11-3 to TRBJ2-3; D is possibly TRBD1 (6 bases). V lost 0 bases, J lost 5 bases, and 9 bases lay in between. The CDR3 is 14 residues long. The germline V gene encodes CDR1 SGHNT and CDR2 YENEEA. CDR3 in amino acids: CASSLDSQGDTQYF. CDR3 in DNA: TGTGCCAGCAGCTTAGATTCACAGGGAGATACGCAGTATTTT.

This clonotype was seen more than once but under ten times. The CDR3 protein is CASSPLGTLHF. Written as DNA, the CDR3 is TGTGCCAGCAGTCCCCTGGGGACCCTCCACTTT. J is TRBJ1-6 and V is TRBV28; D not certain. This CDR3 has 11 residues. The V gene lost 5 bases and the J gene lost 14 bases, with 10 bases spanning the gap. Germline CDR1 reads MDHEN; CDR2 reads SYDVKM. Variable domain in full (rest from reference TRBV28 and TRBJ1-6): DVKVTQSSRYLVKRTGEKVFLECVQDMDHENMFWYRQDPGLGLRLIYFSYDVKMKEKGDIPEGYSVSREKKERFSLILESASTNQTSMYLCASSPLGTLHFGNGTRLTVT.

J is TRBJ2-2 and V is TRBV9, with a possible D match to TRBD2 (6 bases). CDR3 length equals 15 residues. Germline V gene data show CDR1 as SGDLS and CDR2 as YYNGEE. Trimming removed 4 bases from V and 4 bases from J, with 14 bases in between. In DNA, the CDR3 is TGTGCCAGCAGCCAATTCGGGAGCAGCACCGGGGAGCTGTTTTTT. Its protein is CASSQFGSSTGELFF.

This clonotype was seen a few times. The CDR3 reads CASSVGGRTDEKLFF. As DNA, the CDR3 is TGTGCCAGCAGCGTAGGCGGTCGGACAGATGAAAAACTGTTTTTT. The chain joins TRBV9 to TRBJ1-4, with TRBD1 as a possible D gene (6 bases). The CDR3 has 15 residues. In germline, CDR1 is SGDLS, CDR2 YYNGEE. Trimming removed 0 bases at V and 6 bases at J, with 12 bases between. The entire variable domain, with the rest obtained from reference TRBV9 and TRBJ1-4, is as follows: DSGVTQTPKHLITATGQRVTLRCSPRSGDLSVYWYQQSLDQGLQFLIQYYNGEERAKGNILERFSAQQFPDLHSELNLSSLELGDSALYFCASSVGGRTDEKLFFGSGTQLSVL.

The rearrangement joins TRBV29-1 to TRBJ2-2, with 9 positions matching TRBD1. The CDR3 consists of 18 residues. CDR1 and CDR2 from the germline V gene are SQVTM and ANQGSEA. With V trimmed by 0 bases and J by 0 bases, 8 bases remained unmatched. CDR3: CSVEDGDRDVSNTGELFF. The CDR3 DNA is TGCAGCGTTGAAGATGGGGACAGGGACGTTTCGAACACCGGGGAGCTGTTTTTT.

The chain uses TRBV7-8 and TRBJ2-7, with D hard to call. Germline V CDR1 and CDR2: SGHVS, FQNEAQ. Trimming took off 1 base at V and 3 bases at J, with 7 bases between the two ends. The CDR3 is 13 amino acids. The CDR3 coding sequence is TGTGCCAGCAGCTTAGATCAGCTCTACGAGCAGTACGTC. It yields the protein CASSLDQLYEQYV.

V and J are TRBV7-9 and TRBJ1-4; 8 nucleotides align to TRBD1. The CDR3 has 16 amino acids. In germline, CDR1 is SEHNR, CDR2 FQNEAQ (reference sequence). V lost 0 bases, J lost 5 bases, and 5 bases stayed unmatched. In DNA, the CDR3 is TGTGCCAGCAGCTTAGCGAGGGGGACAGGCAATGAAAAACTGTTTTTT. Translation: CASSLARGTGNEKLFF.

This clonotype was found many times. The CDR3 DNA reads TGCAGCGTTGATCGCCCTAACGGGAGTCCCCCGGAGACCCAGTACTTC. This gives the protein CSVDRPNGSPPETQYF. The chain has TRBV29-1 and TRBJ2-5; maybe TRBD2 (6 bases). This CDR3 spans 16 amino acids. V lost 3 bases and J 5 bases, leaving 22 bases between the germline ends. Germline-derived CDR1 and CDR2 are SQVTM and ANQGSEA.

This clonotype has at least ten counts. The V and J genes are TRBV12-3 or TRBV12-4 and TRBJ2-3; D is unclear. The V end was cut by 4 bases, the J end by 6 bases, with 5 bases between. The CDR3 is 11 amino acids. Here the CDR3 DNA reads TGTGCCAGCAGTTGGCCGGATACGCAGTATTTT. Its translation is CASSWPDTQYF.

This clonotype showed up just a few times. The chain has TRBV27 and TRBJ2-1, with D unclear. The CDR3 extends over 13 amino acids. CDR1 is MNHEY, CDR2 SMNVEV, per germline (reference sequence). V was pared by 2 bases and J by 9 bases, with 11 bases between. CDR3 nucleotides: TGTGCCAGCAGTTTACGAGGTGGGATTGAGCAGTTCTTC. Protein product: CASSLRGGIEQFF.

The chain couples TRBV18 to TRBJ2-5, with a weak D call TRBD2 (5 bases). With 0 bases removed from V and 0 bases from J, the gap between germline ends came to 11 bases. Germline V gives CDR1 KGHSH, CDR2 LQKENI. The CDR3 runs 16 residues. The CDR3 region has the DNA TGTGCCAGCTCACCACCTCGGGGAGAGTACCAAGAGACCCAGTACTTC. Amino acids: CASSPPRGEYQETQYF.

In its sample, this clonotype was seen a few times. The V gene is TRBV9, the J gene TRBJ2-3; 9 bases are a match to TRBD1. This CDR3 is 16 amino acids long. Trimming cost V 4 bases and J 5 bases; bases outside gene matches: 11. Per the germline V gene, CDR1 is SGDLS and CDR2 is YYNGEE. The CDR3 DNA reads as TGTGCCAGCAGCCCACGGGGACAGGGTGCGCAAGATACGCAGTATTTT. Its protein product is CASSPRGQGAQDTQYF.

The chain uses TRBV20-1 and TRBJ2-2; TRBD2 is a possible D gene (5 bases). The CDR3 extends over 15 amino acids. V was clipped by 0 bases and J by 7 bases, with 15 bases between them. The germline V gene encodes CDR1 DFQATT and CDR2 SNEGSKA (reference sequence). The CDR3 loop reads CSARDHTSGGGELFF. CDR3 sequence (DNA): TGCAGTGCTAGAGATCATACTAGTGGTGGCGGGGAGCTGTTTTTT.

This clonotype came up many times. The CDR3 DNA follows: TGTGCCAGCAGCTTAGGGACAGGGAGTCTCAATGAGCAGTTCTTC. The encoded protein is CASSLGTGSLNEQFF. The rearrangement joins TRBV7-3 to TRBJ2-1, with TRBD1 identical over 9 bases. The CDR3 extends over 15 amino acids. Germline loops: CDR1 SGHTA, CDR2 FQGTGA. Germline trimming cut 2 bases from V and 6 bases from J; bases unmatched to any gene: 5.

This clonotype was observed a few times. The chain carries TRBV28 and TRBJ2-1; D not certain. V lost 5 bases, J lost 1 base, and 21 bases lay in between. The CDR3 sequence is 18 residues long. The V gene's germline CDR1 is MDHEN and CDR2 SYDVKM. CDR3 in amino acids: CASSTQSDNPISYNEQFF. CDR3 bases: TGTGCCAGCAGTACCCAATCTGACAACCCCATTTCCTACAATGAGCAGTTCTTC.

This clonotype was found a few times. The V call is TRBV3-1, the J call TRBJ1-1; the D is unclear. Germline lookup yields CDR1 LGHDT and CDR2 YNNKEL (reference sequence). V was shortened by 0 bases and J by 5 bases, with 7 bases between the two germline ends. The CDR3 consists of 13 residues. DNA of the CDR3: TGTGCCAGCAGCCAAGACGTAATTACTGAAGCTTTCTTT. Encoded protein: CASSQDVITEAFF.

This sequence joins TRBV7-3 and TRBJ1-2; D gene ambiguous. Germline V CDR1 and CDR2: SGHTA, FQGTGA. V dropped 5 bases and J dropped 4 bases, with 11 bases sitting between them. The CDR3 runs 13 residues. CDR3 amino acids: CASSQREGYGYTF. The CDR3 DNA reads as TGTGCCAGCAGCCAAAGGGAGGGCTATGGCTACACCTTC.

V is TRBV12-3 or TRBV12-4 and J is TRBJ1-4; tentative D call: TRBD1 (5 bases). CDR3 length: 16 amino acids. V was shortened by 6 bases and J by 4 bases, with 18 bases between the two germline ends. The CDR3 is CASSRGLGAGNEKLFF. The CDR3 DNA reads TGTGCCAGCAGCCGGGGACTTGGGGCCGGTAATGAAAAACTGTTTTTT.